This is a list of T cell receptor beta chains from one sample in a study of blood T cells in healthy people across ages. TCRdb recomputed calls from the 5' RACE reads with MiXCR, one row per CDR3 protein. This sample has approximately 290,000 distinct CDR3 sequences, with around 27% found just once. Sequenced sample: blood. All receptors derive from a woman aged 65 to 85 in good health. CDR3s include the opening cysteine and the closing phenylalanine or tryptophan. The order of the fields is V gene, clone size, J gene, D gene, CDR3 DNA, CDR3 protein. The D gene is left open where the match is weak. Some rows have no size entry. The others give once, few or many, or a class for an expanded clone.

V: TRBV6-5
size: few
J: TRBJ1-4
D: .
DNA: TGTGCCAGCAGCAGACGGGTTGCAACTAATGAAAAACTGTTTTTT
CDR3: CASSRRVATNEKLFF

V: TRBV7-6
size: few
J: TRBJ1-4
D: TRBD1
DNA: TGTGCCAGCAGCTTACTCGCCTCCGGGACAGGGGCTGAAAAACTGTTTTTT
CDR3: CASSLLASGTGAEKLFF

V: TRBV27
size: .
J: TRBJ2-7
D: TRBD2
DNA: TGTGCCAGCAGCGACACTAGCGCAAACTCCTACGAGCAGTACTTC
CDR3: CASSDTSANSYEQYF

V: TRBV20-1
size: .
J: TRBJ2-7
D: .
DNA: TGCAGTGGCAGGAAAGGAAGCGATAGCTCCTACGAGCAGTACTTC
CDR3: CSGRKGSDSSYEQYF

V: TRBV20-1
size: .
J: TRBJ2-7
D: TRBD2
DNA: TGCAGTGCTAGAGCGGGGGGAGGCCACGAGCAGTACTTC
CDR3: CSARAGGGHEQYF

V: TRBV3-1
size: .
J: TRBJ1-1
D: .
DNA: TGTGCCAGCAGCCACCCAGGGACTTACGAAGCTTTCTTT
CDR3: CASSHPGTYEAFF

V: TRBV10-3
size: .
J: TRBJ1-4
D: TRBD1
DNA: TGTGCCATCAGTTCAGGGGGGAATGAAAAACTGTTTTTT
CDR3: CAISSGGNEKLFF

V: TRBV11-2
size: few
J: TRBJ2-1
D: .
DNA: TGTGCCAGCAGCTTTGAGACAGCGTACAATGAGCAGTTCTTC
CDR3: CASSFETAYNEQFF

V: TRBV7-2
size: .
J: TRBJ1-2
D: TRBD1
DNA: TGTGCCAGCAGCACCGGGACAGGGGTTGGCTACACCTTC
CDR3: CASSTGTGVGYTF

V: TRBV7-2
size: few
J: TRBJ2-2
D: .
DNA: TGTGCCAGCAGCTCCTATAGCGGGAACACCGGGGAGCTGTTTTTT
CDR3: CASSSYSGNTGELFF

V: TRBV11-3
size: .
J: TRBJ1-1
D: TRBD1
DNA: TGTGCCAGCAGCGAGGGACAGATAAACACTGAAGCTTTCTTT
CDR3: CASSEGQINTEAFF

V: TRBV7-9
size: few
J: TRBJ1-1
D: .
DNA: TGTGCCAGCACCCTTTTGGAGAACACTGAAGCTTTCTTT
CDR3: CASTLLENTEAFF

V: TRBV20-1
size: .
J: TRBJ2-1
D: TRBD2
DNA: TGCAGCCGGATACTCTCAGGGACTAGCGGGGGCAGCTACAATGAGCAGTTCTTC
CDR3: CSRILSGTSGGSYNEQFF

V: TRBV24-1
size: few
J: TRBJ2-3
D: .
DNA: TGTGCCACCAGTGATTCCATGCCGAGCGGGCGCAGCACAGATACGCAGTATTTT
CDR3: CATSDSMPSGRSTDTQYF

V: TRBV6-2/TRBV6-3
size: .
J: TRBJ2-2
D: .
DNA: TGTGCCAGCAGTTACTCGGCGGACACCCGAACCGGGGAGCTGTTTTTT
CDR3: CASSYSADTRTGELFF

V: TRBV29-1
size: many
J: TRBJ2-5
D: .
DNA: TGCAGCGTTGAGGGCCCCTCGGGGGAGACCCAGTACTTC
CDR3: CSVEGPSGETQYF

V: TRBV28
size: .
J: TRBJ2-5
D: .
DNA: TGTGCCAGCAATTGGGGGCAAGAGACCAAGTACTTC
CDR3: CASNWGQETKYF

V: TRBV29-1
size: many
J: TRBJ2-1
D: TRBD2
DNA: TGCAGCGTTGAAGTGGGGCTAGCGGGATACAATGAGCAGTTCTTC
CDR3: CSVEVGLAGYNEQFF

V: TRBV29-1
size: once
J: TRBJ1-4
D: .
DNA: TGCAGCGTTCGGAGGGCTAATGAAAAACTGTTTTTT
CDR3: CSVRRANEKLFF

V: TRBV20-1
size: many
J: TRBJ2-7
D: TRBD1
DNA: TGCAGTGCTGACGACAGGGACGCTAGGGGCTACGAGCAGTACTTC
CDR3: CSADDRDARGYEQYF

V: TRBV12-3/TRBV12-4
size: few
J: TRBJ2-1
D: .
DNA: TGTGCCAGCAGTTTATATGGGGACACAAGCTCCTACAATGAGCAGTTCTTC
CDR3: CASSLYGDTSSYNEQFF

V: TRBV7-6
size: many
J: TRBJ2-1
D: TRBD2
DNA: TGTGCCAGCACCGAAAGAAGTAGCGGGGTCGTCTCCTACAATGAGCAGTTCTTC
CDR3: CASTERSSGVVSYNEQFF

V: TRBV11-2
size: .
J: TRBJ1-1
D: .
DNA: TGTGCCAGCAGCTTAGATCGTAAAGGTGAAGCTTTCTTT
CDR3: CASSLDRKGEAFF

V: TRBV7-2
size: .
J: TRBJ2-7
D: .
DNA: TGTGCCAGCAGCGTAGAAACTCTGCCCTACGTGGAGCAGTACTTC
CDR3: CASSVETLPYVEQYF

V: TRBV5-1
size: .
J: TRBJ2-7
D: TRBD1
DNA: TGCGCCAGCAGCGCACGAACAGGGGCCTACGAGCAGTACTTC
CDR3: CASSARTGAYEQYF

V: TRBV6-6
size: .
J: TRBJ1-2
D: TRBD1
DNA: TGTGCCAGCCGGGACAGTCACTATGGCTACACCTTC
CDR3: CASRDSHYGYTF

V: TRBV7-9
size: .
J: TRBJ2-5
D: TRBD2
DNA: TGTGCCAGCAGCTCCTCTAGCGGGGCACGAGAGACCCAGTACTTC
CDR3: CASSSSSGARETQYF

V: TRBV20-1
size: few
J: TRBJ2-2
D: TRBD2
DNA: TGCAGTGCCGTGACTAGCGGGAGAGGGGGCGGGGAGCTGTTTTTT
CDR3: CSAVTSGRGGGELFF

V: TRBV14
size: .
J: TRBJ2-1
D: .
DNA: TGTGCCAGCAGCCGACTAGGGGGTTCCAATGAGCAGTTCTTC
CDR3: CASSRLGGSNEQFF